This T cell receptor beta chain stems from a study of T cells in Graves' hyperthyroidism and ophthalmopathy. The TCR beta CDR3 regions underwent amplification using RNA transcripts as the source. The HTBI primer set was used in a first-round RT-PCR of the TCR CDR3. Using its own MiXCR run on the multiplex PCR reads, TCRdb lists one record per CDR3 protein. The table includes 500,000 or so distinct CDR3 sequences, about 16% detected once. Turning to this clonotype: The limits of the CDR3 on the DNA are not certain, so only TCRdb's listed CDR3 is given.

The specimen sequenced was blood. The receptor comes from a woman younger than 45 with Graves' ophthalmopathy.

This CDR3 reads CASSSSTVNYGYTF. The chain carries TRBV6-2 or TRBV6-3 and TRBJ1-2. The germline V gene encodes CDR1 MNHEY and CDR2 SVGEGT. Both ends counted, the CDR3 spans 14 residues.